This T cell receptor beta chain derives from a study of blood T cell repertoires in COVID-19. Study-level background: Samples representing acute and convalescent COVID-19 were sourced from the United States, Italy and Spain. Sample material is recorded as cDNA or gDNA derived from T cells, B-cell-depleted T cells, or PBMCs.

Per the original methods: Estimated nucleated cell counts came from reference gene primer amplification. Repertoires were generated with immunoSEQ multiplex PCR, while TCRdb's copy carries only in-frame clones and drops some. The D gene and trimming were derived from the DNA, and the V and J assignments and clone size from that table. The repertoire holds about 170,000 clones, with approximately 80% as singletons. Per germline, CDR1 SGHVS and CDR2 FQNEAQ. The length of the CDR3 is 17 residues. Unmatched junction bases numbered 14, after V lost 2 bases and J lost 9 bases. The clonotype comes from a woman older than 75 with acute or convalescent COVID-19. The chain joins TRBV7-8 to TRBJ2-3, with 10 positions matching TRBD1. Sequenced sample: peripheral blood. The CDR3 here is CASSLRGIGTGARTQYF. CDR3 nucleotide sequence: TGTGCCAGCAGCTTAAGAGGAATCGGGACAGGGGCAAGAACGCAGTATTTT.